This T cell receptor (beta chain) originates from a study of blood T cell repertoires in COVID-19. About the study: Researchers got acute and convalescent COVID-19 samples from the United States, Italy and Spain.

This clone has just one count. Clones were sequenced by immunoSEQ multiplex PCR, and TCRdb holds only the in-frame ones, with some missing. The sample lists roughly 220,000 clones; approximately 80% were seen once. Trimming took 3 bases from V and 2 from J, leaving 10 bases between them. The CDR3 sequence is 14 residues long. From germline, CDR1 is KGHSH and CDR2 LQKENI. The sample taken for sequencing was peripheral blood. This clonotype originated in a man younger than 45 with active or convalescent COVID-19. This chain connects TRBV18 to TRBJ1-2; no clear D. CDR3 in amino acids: CASSPPSGNYGYTF. CDR3 coding DNA: TGTGCCAGCTCACCCCCTTCCGGGAACTATGGCTACACCTTC.